The clone carrying this T cell receptor beta chain was recorded a few times. Its matching antigen is unknown. Next came a second PCR, run for about 6 to 11 cycles, which used a sample-barcoded 5' primer along with a J-beta primer mix. Tagging of each cDNA molecule was performed by a template-switch adaptor with 12 random nucleotides. TCRdb recomputed calls from the 5' RACE reads with MiXCR, one row per CDR3 protein. The sample has about 1,400,000 distinct CDR3 sequences, 40% to 50% seen once. The donors, aged roughly 6 to 90, were healthy Caucasians from Russia. The CDR3 is 14 residues long. Germline V gene lookup returns CDR1 DFQATT and CDR2 SNEGSKA (reference sequence). Trimming took off 3 bases at V and 2 bases at J, with 14 bases between the two ends. The sample originates from a study of blood T cells in healthy people across ages. Broader study findings: It was held that diversity estimates obtained from one million T cells represented underestimates.

Sequenced input: blood. V and J are TRBV20-1 and TRBJ2-7; D unresolved. This receptor was obtained from a woman aged 18-35 years in good health. CDR3 coding DNA: TGCAGTGCTAGTCAAGGGCAGATAGCCTACGAGCAGTACTTC. Translation gives CSASQGQIAYEQYF.